The sequence of this TCR beta chain was determined in a study of molecular identifiers for immune sequencing clone quantification. Study-wide results and limits: Highly expanded clone sizes could be underestimated by identical TCR molecules sharing a barcode.

Each CDR3 protein is one row after TCRdb ran MiXCR on the PCR reads. The data show a few hundred thousand distinct CDR3 sequences, around 23% seen once. The V gene lost 9 bases and the J gene lost 4 bases, with 12 bases spanning the gap. Germline CDR1 is KGHDR and CDR2 is SFDVKD. The CDR3 is 13 residues long. This clonotype was found many times. Its antigen is not known. The chain is built from TRBV24-1 and TRBJ2-1; the D is unclear. This sequence was found in a human donor in good health. Some libraries in this study had Jurkat cell RNA spiked in. Source material: naive CD8+ T cells from blood, with Jurkat cell RNA spiked in. Subset reported: FACS-sorted CD8+CD4-CCR7+CD45RA+ naive T cells. DNA of the CDR3: TGTGCCACCCGTAAAGATCTGTACAATGAGCAGTTCTTC. It codes for CATRKDLYNEQFF.